What follows describes a single TCR beta chain. The antigen is not known. Method: immunoSEQ multiplex PCR; TCRdb's copy keeps in-frame clones and lacks some. The table shows fewer than 150,000 clones, with roughly 89% occurring only once. This sample is part of a study of T cell responses to AZD1222 COVID-19 vaccine. Turning to the study itself: Pooled samples include second doses given at about 4 or 12 weeks. Whole-study findings and limits: Mapped onto spike, vaccine-associated CD4 TCRs spanned it and were dominant at 160-218 and 743-854. Seropositive AZD1222 recipients at baseline numbered only 6 or 7. Every sample of the repertoires postdated the peak T cell response.

The TCR comes from an adult in good health. Source: peripheral blood, taken on day 0 of AZD1222 vaccination.

The chain's CDR3 is CASSFEGNGYTF. In nucleotides, the CDR3 is TGTGCCAGCAGTTTTGAGGGAAATGGCTACACCTTC. The chain uses TRBV12-3 or TRBV12-4 and TRBJ1-2; no reliable D call. This CDR3 region has 12 residues. Trimming cost V 3 bases and J 6 bases, with 8 bases left between them.